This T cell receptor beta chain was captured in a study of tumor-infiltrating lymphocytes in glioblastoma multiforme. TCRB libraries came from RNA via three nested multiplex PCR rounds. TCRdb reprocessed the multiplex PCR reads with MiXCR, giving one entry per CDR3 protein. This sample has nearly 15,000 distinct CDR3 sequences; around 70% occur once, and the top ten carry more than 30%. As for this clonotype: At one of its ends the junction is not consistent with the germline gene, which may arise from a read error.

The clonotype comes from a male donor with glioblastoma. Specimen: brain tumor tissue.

Here the CDR3 reads CASGGTAYGHTF. The CDR3 region has the DNA TGTGCCAGCGGTGGTACTGCTTATGGCCACACCTTC. The J gene is TRBJ1-2, the V gene TRBV7-9; no reliable D call. This CDR3 contains 12 residues. Germline-derived CDR1 and CDR2 are SEHNR and FQNEAQ (reference sequence).